This T cell receptor (beta chain) was retrieved from a study of cytomegalovirus exposure and HLA in healthy donors. Primers for the PCR totalled 60 Vbeta and 13 Jbeta. TCRdb keeps only in-frame clones here, not all; method: immunoSEQ multiplex PCR. In the table there are about 180,000 clones, less than 85% of which are singletons. The CDR3 spans 14 residues. The V segment lost 5 bases and the J segment 6 bases; nucleotides outside the gene matches: 7. Germline CDR1 LGHNA, CDR2 YSLEER. Healthy bone marrow donors supplied every sample. This TCR came from a man between 18 and 35 years old in good health and CMV-seronegative. The genes are TRBV4-3 and TRBJ2-3; 8 bases align to TRBD1. Sequenced: PBMCs. The CDR3 loop is CASSGQGFLDTQYF. CDR3 nucleotide sequence: TGCGCCAGCAGCGGACAGGGTTTTCTCGATACGCAGTATTTT.